One T cell receptor beta chain is described in this entry. Its antigen remains unidentified. The assay was immunoSEQ multiplex PCR, and TCRdb's table has in-frame clones only and misses some. The table records 60,000 to 75,000 clones, approximately 84% of them present only once. The CDR3 sequence is 15 residues long. V gave up 7 bases and J gave up 4 bases, with 18 bases separating them. CDR1 is MNHEY, CDR2 SMNVEV, per germline (reference sequence). The data were taken from a study of a mutant IDH1 vaccine in newly diagnosed glioma. Study-level information: Vaccinations, eight in total, occurred in weeks 1, 3, 5, 7, 11, 15, 19, 23.

The time point denotes: week 11, during vaccination. The vaccine gave 300 ug of a 20-mer mutant IDH1 peptide subcutaneously per dose. This chain links TRBV27 with TRBJ2-3, with D perhaps TRBD1 (6 bases). The source was PBMCs, collected from a glioma patient whose treatment included an IDH1 peptide vaccine. This clonotype was obtained from a man aged 25-45 years with glioma. The CDR3 loop is CASNLGHQDPDTQYF. The CDR3 DNA is TGTGCCAGCAACCTGGGACATCAGGACCCAGATACGCAGTATTTT.